This T cell receptor beta chain was sequenced for a study of CD8+ T cells in alopecia areata. Study details: People stayed on tofacitinib for 6 to 18 months, then stopped the drug for 6 months.

As part of sample collection, lesional scalp punch biopsies and peripheral blood were taken from alopecia areata patients. PBMCs yielded sorted CD4+ and CD8+ T cells. CDR3 length equals 15 residues. CDR1 is SGHVS, CDR2 FQNEAQ, per germline. V gave up 5 bases and J gave up 0 bases, with 14 bases separating them. Extracted RNA was reverse transcribed into cDNA, the sequencing template. The method was immunoSEQ multiplex PCR; TCRdb's version includes in-frame clones alone and lacks a portion of them. The profile shows 140,000 to 150,000 clones, about 60% of them singletons. The material sequenced was CD4+ T cells sorted from blood, taken at week 0. This receptor was taken from a human donor with alopecia areata. V gene TRBV7-8 combines with J gene TRBJ2-7; D possibly corresponds to TRBD1 (5 bases). The CDR3 loop is CASSPSRDSSYEQYF. Written as DNA, the CDR3 is TGTGCCAGCAGCCCAAGCCGCGACAGCTCCTACGAGCAGTACTTC.